The source of this T cell receptor beta chain is a study of blood T cell repertoires in COVID-19. Profiling relied on immunoSEQ multiplex PCR, and the TCRdb table lists in-frame clones only, not all of them. The data show roughly 340,000 clones, 75% to 90% seen once. This CDR3 is built from 13 residues. V lost 1 base and J 8 bases, leaving 12 bases between the germline ends. The V gene's germline CDR1 is SGHKS and CDR2 YYEKEE (reference sequence). Sample: PBMCs or T cells enriched from blood (not recorded which). The chain couples TRBV5-5 to TRBJ1-2; no definite D call. The sequence came from a man aged 18 to 30 who had recovered from COVID-19. This chain's CDR3 is CASSLQVSEGYTF. CDR3 DNA sequence: TGTGCCAGCAGCTTGCAGGTTTCGGAAGGCTACACCTTC.